The sequence of this TCR beta chain was determined in a study of T cell changes during pregnancy in multiple sclerosis. Profiling relied on immunoSEQ multiplex PCR, and the TCRdb table lists in-frame clones only, not all of them. The sample contains tens of thousands of clones, around nine tenths of which appear only once. The sample was CD4+ T cells from peripheral blood mononuclear cells, taken in the first trimester of pregnancy. This clonotype was obtained from a female donor with multiple sclerosis, enrolled in a pregnancy study.

The CDR3, as DNA: TGTGCCAGCAGCCAAGATCTTGCAGGGTACGGCACTGAAGCTTTCTTT. It codes for CASSQDLAGYGTEAFF. The V gene is TRBV14, the J gene TRBJ1-1, with D maybe TRBD1 (5 bases). V lost 0 bases, J lost 4 bases, and 15 bases lay in between. The CDR3 runs to 16 residues. CDR1 is SGHDN, CDR2 FVKESK, per germline.